The 20 T cell receptor beta chains reported below all come from one sample, sequenced in a study of radiotherapy plus CTLA-4 blockade in lung cancer. Sequenced by immunoSEQ multiplex PCR; TCRdb stores in-frame clones only, minus some. Of 55,000 to 80,000 clones listed, roughly 78% are singletons. This sample comprised peripheral blood, obtained from a patient treated with radiotherapy plus ipilimumab. The source is a human donor with non-small cell lung cancer who had a complete response to radiotherapy plus ipilimumab.

This clone was seen only a few times. This chain uses TRBV5-5 with TRBJ1-2; no definite D call. The CDR3 totals 14 residues. The ends were cut back, 4 bases at V and 4 bases at J, with 14 bases in the middle. Germline CDR1 SGHKS, CDR2 YYEKEE (reference sequence). CDR3 sequence reads: CASSPSGGVYGYTF. DNA of the CDR3: TGTGCCAGCAGCCCCTCGGGCGGAGTCTATGGCTACACCTTC.

This clone occurred a few times. The chain uses TRBV5-4 and TRBJ2-7; 7 nucleotides agree with TRBD1. Germline V gene sequence: CDR1 SGHNT, CDR2 YYREEE (reference sequence). This CDR3 is built from 14 residues. Trimming removed 0 bases from V and 3 bases from J; junction bases left unmatched: 3. CDR3 region: CASSLGQGGYEQYF. The CDR3 nucleotides read TGTGCCAGCAGCTTGGGACAGGGTGGCTACGAGCAGTACTTC.

This chain links TRBV4-3 with TRBJ1-2; 8 positions match TRBD1. This CDR3 has 16 residues. CDR1 LGHNA and CDR2 YSLEER come from the germline V gene. V lost 1 base, J lost 0 bases, and 4 bases stayed unmatched. Here the CDR3 DNA reads TGCGCCAGCAGCCAAGGGGGACAGGAGTCTAACTATGGCTACACCTTC. Its translation: CASSQGGQESNYGYTF.

J is TRBJ2-3 and V is TRBV30; 7 bases are shared with TRBD2. The V segment lost 1 base and the J segment 8 bases; nucleotides outside the gene matches: 9. The V gene's germline CDR1 is GTSNPN and CDR2 SVGIG (reference sequence). The CDR3 length is 14 residues. The CDR3: CAWSGLAATATQYF. The DNA for the CDR3 is TGTGCCTGGAGTGGACTAGCAGCTACGGCTACGCAGTATTTT.

The genes are TRBV19 and TRBJ2-3; a possible D gene is TRBD1 (11 bases). CDR1 and CDR2 (germline): LNHDA, SQIVND (reference sequence). V was pared by 5 bases and J by 8 bases, with 23 bases between. The CDR3 covers 16 residues. DNA of the CDR3: TGTGCCAGTAGTGGGGACAGGGGGACTAGCGACGCTACGCAGTATTTT. This sequence encodes CASSGDRGTSDATQYF.

J is TRBJ1-3 and V is TRBV29-1; D gene ambiguous. The CDR3 spans 13 residues. Trimming shortened V by 3 bases and J by 0 bases, and 6 bases separated the two germline ends. CDR1 is SQVTM, CDR2 ANQGSEA, per germline. CDR3 residues: CSVEILSGNTIYF. The CDR3 DNA sequence: TGCAGCGTTGAGATTCTCTCTGGAAACACCATATATTTT.

The V gene is TRBV30, the J gene TRBJ1-5; tentative D call: TRBD1 (5 bases). V dropped 3 bases and J dropped 1 base, with 7 bases sitting between them. The germline V gene encodes CDR1 GTSNPN and CDR2 SVGIG (reference sequence). The CDR3 is 13 residues long. CDR3 DNA sequence: TGTGCCTGGAGCCGGGACAGCAATCAGCCCCAGCATTTT. It encodes CAWSRDSNQPQHF.

V usage is TRBV5-1 and J usage is TRBJ2-5; 7 nucleotides match TRBD2. There are 15 residues in the CDR3. The V gene end was trimmed by 4 bases and the J gene end by 5 bases; junction bases not matched to a gene: 11. Germline CDR1 reads SGHRS; CDR2 reads YFSETQ. The DNA for the CDR3 is TGCGCCAGCAGCGGGTCAGGGATGGGAGGGGAGACCCAGTACTTC. As protein: CASSGSGMGGETQYF.

In this sample, this clone turned up a few times. V and J are TRBV6-5 and TRBJ1-5; weak D call: TRBD1 (5 bases). CDR1 is MNHEY and CDR2 is SVGAGI in the germline V gene. Trimming cost V 0 bases and J 2 bases, with 8 bases left between them. The CDR3 is 15 residues long. In DNA form, the CDR3 reads TGTGCCAGCAGTTACTCCAGGGATCGCAATCAGCCCCAGCATTTT. This translates into CASSYSRDRNQPQHF.

As DNA, the CDR3 is TGTGCCAGCAGCCAAAGTTGGCAGGACCCCTACGAGCAGTACGTC. This translates into CASSQSWQDPYEQYV. The chain couples TRBV6-6 to TRBJ2-7; unclear D gene. Trimming stripped 6 bases from V and 2 bases from J, with 17 bases between. The CDR3 loop spans 15 amino acids. In germline, CDR1 is MNHNY, CDR2 SVGAGI (reference sequence).

V usage is TRBV11-2 and J usage is TRBJ1-2; a weak D match, TRBD1 (5 bases). Germline V CDR1 and CDR2: SGHAT, FQNNGV. The germline V and J ends were trimmed by 5 bases and 1 base, with 14 bases remaining between them. This CDR3 comprises 15 residues. Here the CDR3 reads CASSLYEGFNYGYTF. The CDR3 DNA sequence: TGTGCCAGCAGCCTATACGAGGGGTTTAACTATGGCTACACCTTC.

This chain links TRBV9 with TRBJ2-2, with no clear D. The CDR3 has 18 amino acids. Trimming removed 5 bases from V and 0 bases from J, with 20 bases in between. Germline V gene data show CDR1 as SGDLS and CDR2 as YYNGEE. CDR3 DNA: TGTGCCAGCAGTCTAGGTCTCTCGCTTACATCGAACACCGGGGAGCTGTTTTTT. It translates to CASSLGLSLTSNTGELFF.

V gene TRBV9 combines with J gene TRBJ1-2, with 9 bases matching TRBD1. This CDR3 spans 19 amino acids. Losses at the gene ends were 0 bases for V and 1 base for J; bases not matched to a gene: 13. Looked up from germline, CDR1 is SGDLS and CDR2 is YYNGEE. The CDR3 is CASSVGLGNRDRVNYGYTF. The CDR3, as DNA: TGTGCCAGCAGCGTAGGATTAGGGAACCGGGACAGGGTTAACTATGGCTACACCTTC.

V is TRBV5-1 and J is TRBJ2-5; 11 bases fit TRBD1. The DNA end is a closer match to TRBJ2-7, so the J assignment may be wrong. This CDR3 contains 14 residues. Germline-derived CDR1 and CDR2 are SGHRS and YFSETQ. This CDR3 is CASRPGTGGHEQYF. The CDR3 DNA is TGCGCCAGCAGACCCGGGACAGGGGGTCACGAGCAGTACTTC.

The chain recombines TRBV5-4 with TRBJ1-2; TRBD1 is a possible D gene (6 bases). V dropped 4 bases and J dropped 8 bases, with 12 bases sitting between them. Germline lookup yields CDR1 SGHNT and CDR2 YYREEE (reference sequence). This CDR3 contains 12 residues. The CDR3 nucleotides read TGTGCCAGCAGCGTCCAGGGGATCGGCTACACCTTC. It is translated as CASSVQGIGYTF. Full variable domain (rest looked up from reference TRBV5-4 and TRBJ1-2): ETGVTQSPTHLIKTRGQQVTLRCSSQSGHNTVSWYQQALGQGPQFIFQYYREEENGRGNFPPRFSGLQFPNYSSELNVNALELDDSALYLCASSVQGIGYTFGSGTRLTVV.

The chain employs TRBV30 and TRBJ2-1; D perhaps matches TRBD2 (5 bases). The length of the CDR3 is 14 residues. Germline CDR1 reads GTSNPN; CDR2 reads SVGIG (reference sequence). Trimming removed 2 bases from V and 8 bases from J, with 16 bases in between. Here the CDR3 reads CAWSYGGRSYEQFF. CDR3 in DNA: TGTGCCTGGAGTTATGGTGGGAGAAGTTATGAGCAGTTCTTC.

The chain has TRBV14 and TRBJ2-3, with D tentatively TRBD1 (5 bases). CDR3 length: 16 amino acids. V was trimmed by 2 bases and J by 0 bases, leaving 12 bases between them. Per the germline V gene, CDR1 is SGHDN and CDR2 is FVKESK. CDR3 coding DNA: TGTGCCAGCAGCCAAATTGCAGGGCCTAGCACAGATACGCAGTATTTT. Translation: CASSQIAGPSTDTQYF.

This clone was observed once. The rearrangement links TRBV2 to TRBJ1-3; D is unclear. Germline CDR1 and CDR2: SNHLY and FYNNEI. The CDR3 is 14 amino acids. Trimming left V 9 bases short and J 0 bases short, with 12 bases between. The CDR3 nucleotides read TGTGCCAGTTCCTTTAACCCCTCTGGAAACACCATATATTTT. As protein: CASSFNPSGNTIYF.

This chain connects TRBV14 to TRBJ1-1; the D gene is possibly TRBD1 (6 bases). The germline gives CDR1 SGHDN, CDR2 FVKESK. The length of the CDR3 is 21 residues. V dropped 3 bases and J dropped 1 base, with 30 bases sitting between them. The CDR3 sequence: CASSHYKGGPLLQARNTEAFF. DNA of the CDR3: TGTGCCAGCAGCCACTATAAAGGGGGACCTTTGCTCCAAGCAAGGAACACTGAAGCTTTCTTT.

The V and J genes are TRBV19 and TRBJ1-2; TRBD1 is a possible D gene (6 bases). Trimming pared 3 bases from V and 8 bases from J, leaving 19 bases between. CDR1 is LNHDA and CDR2 is SQIVND in the germline V gene (reference sequence). The CDR3 sequence is 15 residues long. The CDR3 DNA follows: TGTGCCAGTAGTATCTCGAGACAGAAGGGACAAGGCTACACCTTC. The encoded protein is CASSISRQKGQGYTF.